These 4 T cell receptor beta chains originate from one sample sequenced in a study of beta chain features in type 1 diabetes. The investigators reverse transcribed all of the isolated RNA, so they sequenced expressed TCRB transcripts. Only in-frame clones appear in the TCRdb table, and some are missing; sequencing was by immunoSEQ multiplex PCR. Found here are 450,000 to 600,000 clones, roughly 30% of them singletons; the top ten hold about 0.065%. The sequenced sample was naive CD4+ T cells from blood. Every receptor here comes from a man aged 18 to 35 in good health.

The J gene is TRBJ2-7, the V gene TRBV5-1, with TRBD2 matching over 8 bases. The trim removed 0 bases at V and 5 bases at J, leaving 7 bases unmatched. This CDR3 has 15 residues. Germline CDR1 is SGHRS and CDR2 is YFSETQ. The CDR3 loop is CASSLEGGRSDEQYF. The CDR3 coding sequence is TGCGCCAGCAGCTTGGAAGGCGGGAGGTCCGACGAGCAGTACTTC.

This chain connects TRBV30 to TRBJ2-2; the D is unclear. Trimming removed 0 bases from V and 6 bases from J, with 8 bases in between. Germline values: CDR1 GTSNPN, CDR2 SVGIG (reference sequence). The CDR3 runs to 13 residues. In nucleotides, the CDR3 is TGTGCCTGGAGTGTAACCGACTCCGGGGAGCTGTTTTTT. Its protein is CAWSVTDSGELFF.

This clone was seen only a few times. This sequence joins TRBV30 and TRBJ1-2; D unclear. This CDR3 spans 14 amino acids. CDR1 and CDR2 (germline): GTSNPN, SVGIG (reference sequence). Trimming shortened V by 6 bases and J by 3 bases, and 17 bases separated the two germline ends. CDR3 sequence reads: CACPRAQGYYGYTF. The CDR3 coding sequence is TGTGCCTGTCCCCGGGCTCAAGGTTACTATGGCTACACCTTC.

The chain uses TRBV28 and TRBJ2-2; no reliable D call. The CDR3 extends over 16 amino acids. Germline V gene lookup returns CDR1 MDHEN and CDR2 SYDVKM. V gave up 1 base and J gave up 1 base, with 10 bases separating them. CDR3 nucleotide sequence: TGTGCCAGCAGTTTATTGTATCGCCAGAACACCGGGGAGCTGTTTTTT. Translation: CASSLLYRQNTGELFF.